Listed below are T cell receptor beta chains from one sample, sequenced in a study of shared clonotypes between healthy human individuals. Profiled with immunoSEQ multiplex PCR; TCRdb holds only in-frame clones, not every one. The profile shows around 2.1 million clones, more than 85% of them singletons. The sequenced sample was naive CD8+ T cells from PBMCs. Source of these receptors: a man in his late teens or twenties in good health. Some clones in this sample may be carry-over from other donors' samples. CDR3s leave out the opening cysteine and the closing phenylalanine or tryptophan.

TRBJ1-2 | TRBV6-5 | ASSYVPGPNYGYT
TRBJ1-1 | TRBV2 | ASSGDLNTEAF
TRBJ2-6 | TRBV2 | ASRGGQQVPLFFGANVLT
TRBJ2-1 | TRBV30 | AWSVRFSANEQF
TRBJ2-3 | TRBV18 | ASSPPRLAGLTDTQY
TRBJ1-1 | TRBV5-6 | ASSLRGPYTEAF
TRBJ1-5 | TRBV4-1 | ASSQDPRGGSKPQH
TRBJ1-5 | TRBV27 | ASSFHGSPQH
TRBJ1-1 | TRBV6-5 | ASSYSGDSTEAF
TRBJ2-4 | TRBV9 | ASSAGQIGAKNIQY
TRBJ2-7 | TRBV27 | ASSQDLSPSYEQY